The 6 T cell receptor beta chains reported below all come from one sample, sequenced in a study of shared clonotypes between healthy human individuals. The protocol was immunoSEQ multiplex PCR, while the TCRdb copy is restricted to in-frame clones and leaves out a portion. Found here are more than 2 million clones, around 96% of them singletons; the top ten hold around 1.1%. Positively selected for CCR7, the CD45RO-negative cells used as naive CD8 cells excluded terminally differentiated effector memory CD45RA+ cells. The sequenced sample was naive CD8+ T cells sorted from blood. Source of these receptors: a man between 18 and 35 years old in good health.

This sequence joins TRBV4-2 and TRBJ2-1; D unresolved. The V end lost 0 bases, the J end lost 9 bases, and 6 bases lay between the germline ends. This CDR3 is built from 12 residues. Germline V gene data show CDR1 as LGHNA and CDR2 as YNFKEQ. As DNA, the CDR3 is TGTGCCAGCAGCCAAGAGGGGTCTGAGCAGTTCTTC. Amino acid sequence: CASSQEGSEQFF.

The chain carries TRBV7-6 and TRBJ2-1; the D gene is possibly TRBD2 (6 bases). Germline-derived CDR1 and CDR2 are SGHVS and FNYEAQ. The CDR3 has 14 amino acids. Trimming pared 4 bases from V and 6 bases from J, leaving 13 bases between. The CDR3 coding sequence is TGTGCCAGCAGCTACCACGGGGGAGGCAATGAGCAGTTCTTC. The encoded protein is CASSYHGGGNEQFF.

This chain connects TRBV6-5 to TRBJ2-7; no clear D gene. Trimming took 5 bases from V and 2 from J, leaving 7 bases between them. Germline lookup yields CDR1 MNHEY and CDR2 SVGAGI. This CDR3 region has 12 residues. The CDR3 DNA is TGTGCCAGCAGTAGACCGGCCTACGAGCAGTACTTC. Protein product: CASSRPAYEQYF.

The gene calls are TRBV7-6 and TRBJ2-7; unclear D gene. Looked up from germline, CDR1 is SGHVS and CDR2 is FNYEAQ. Deletions cut 0 bases from V and 6 bases from J, with 9 bases between. The CDR3 contains 13 residues. The CDR3 loop reads CASSLAGNREQYF. The DNA of the CDR3 is TGTGCCAGCAGCTTAGCGGGAAATCGCGAGCAGTACTTC.

The CDR3 spells CASSKGGMRQVDEQYF. CDR3 DNA sequence: TGTGCCAGCAGCAAAGGAGGTATGAGACAGGTGGACGAGCAGTACTTC. This chain links TRBV21-1 with TRBJ2-7; the D call TRBD1 from the table was never checked on the DNA. TRBV21-1 is an annotated pseudogene. The CDR3 covers 16 residues.

This chain joins TRBV11-2 and TRBJ2-7; D uncertain. V was shortened by 8 bases and J by 6 bases, with 11 bases between the two germline ends. Germline V lookup: CDR1 SGHAT, CDR2 FQNNGV. This CDR3 is 11 amino acids long. The CDR3, as DNA: TGTGCCAGCGGGCACCCAGTCGAGCAGTACTTC. Translated, it gives CASGHPVEQYF.